This T cell receptor (beta chain) was recovered during a study of blood T cell repertoires in COVID-19. Here immunoSEQ multiplex PCR was the method, and the copy in TCRdb shows in-frame clones only, minus some. The table lists approximately 330,000 clones, about 86% of them singletons. CDR3 length: 15 amino acids. Germline CDR1 reads MNHEY; CDR2 reads SVGEGT. With 6 bases clipped from V and 0 bases from J, the junction kept 7 bases outside the gene matches. The chain recombines TRBV6-2 or TRBV6-3 with TRBJ2-5, with TRBD1 identical over 7 bases. The sample was PBMCs or T cells enriched from blood (not recorded which). The origin of this receptor is a woman aged 40 to 55 with acute COVID-19. CDR3 sequence reads: CASSNVGQYQETQYF. The CDR3 DNA follows: TGTGCCAGCAGCAACGTGGGACAGTACCAAGAGACCCAGTACTTC.